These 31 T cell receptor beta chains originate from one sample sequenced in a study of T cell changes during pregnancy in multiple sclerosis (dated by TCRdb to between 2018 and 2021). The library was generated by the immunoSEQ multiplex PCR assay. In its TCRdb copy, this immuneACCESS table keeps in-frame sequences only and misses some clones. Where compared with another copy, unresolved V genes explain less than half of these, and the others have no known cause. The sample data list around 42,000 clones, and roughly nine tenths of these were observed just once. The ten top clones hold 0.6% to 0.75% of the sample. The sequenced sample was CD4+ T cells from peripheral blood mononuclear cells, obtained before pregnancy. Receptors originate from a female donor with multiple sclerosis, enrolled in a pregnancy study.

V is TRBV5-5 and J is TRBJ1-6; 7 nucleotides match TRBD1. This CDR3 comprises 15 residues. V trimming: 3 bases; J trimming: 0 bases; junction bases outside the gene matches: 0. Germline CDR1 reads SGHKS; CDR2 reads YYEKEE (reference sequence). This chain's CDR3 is CASSWDSSYNSPLHF. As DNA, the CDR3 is TGTGCCAGCAGCTGGGACAGCTCCTATAATTCACCCCTCCACTTT.

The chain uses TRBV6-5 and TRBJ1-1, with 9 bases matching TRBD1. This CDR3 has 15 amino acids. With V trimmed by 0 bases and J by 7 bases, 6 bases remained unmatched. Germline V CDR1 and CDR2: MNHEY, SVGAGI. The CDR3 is CASSYSTGGESEAFF. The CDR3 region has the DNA TGTGCCAGCAGTTACTCGACAGGGGGAGAGAGTGAAGCTTTCTTT.

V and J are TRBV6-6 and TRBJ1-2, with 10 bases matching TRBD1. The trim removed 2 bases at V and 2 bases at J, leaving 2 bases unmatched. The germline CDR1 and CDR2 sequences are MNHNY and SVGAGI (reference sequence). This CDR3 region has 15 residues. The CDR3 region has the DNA TGTGCCAGCAGTTACCGGGACAGGGGAAACTATGGCTACACCTTC. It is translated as CASSYRDRGNYGYTF.

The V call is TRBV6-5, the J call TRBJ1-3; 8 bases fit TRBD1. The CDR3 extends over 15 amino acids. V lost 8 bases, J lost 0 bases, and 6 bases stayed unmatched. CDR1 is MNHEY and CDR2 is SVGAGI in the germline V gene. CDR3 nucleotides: TGTGCCAGCGGGAGGACAGGGCACTCTGGAAACACCATATATTTT. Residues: CASGRTGHSGNTIYF.

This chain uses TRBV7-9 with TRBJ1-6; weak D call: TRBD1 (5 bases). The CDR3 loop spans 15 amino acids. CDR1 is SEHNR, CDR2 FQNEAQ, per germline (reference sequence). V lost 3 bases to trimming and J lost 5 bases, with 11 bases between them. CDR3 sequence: CASSLGGGNNSPLHF. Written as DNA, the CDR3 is TGTGCCAGCAGCTTGGGGGGGGGAAATAATTCACCCCTCCACTTT.

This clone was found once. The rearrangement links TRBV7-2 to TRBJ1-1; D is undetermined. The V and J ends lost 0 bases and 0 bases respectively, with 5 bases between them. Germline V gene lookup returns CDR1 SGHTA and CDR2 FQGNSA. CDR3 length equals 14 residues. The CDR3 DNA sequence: TGTGCCAGCAGCTTAGCGCACATGAACACTGAAGCTTTCTTT. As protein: CASSLAHMNTEAFF.

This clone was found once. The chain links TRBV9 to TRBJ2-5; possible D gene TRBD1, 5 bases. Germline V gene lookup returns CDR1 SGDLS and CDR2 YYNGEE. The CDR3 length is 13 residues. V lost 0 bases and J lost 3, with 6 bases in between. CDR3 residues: CASSVVGEETQYF. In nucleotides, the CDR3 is TGTGCCAGCAGCGTAGTAGGGGAAGAGACCCAGTACTTC.

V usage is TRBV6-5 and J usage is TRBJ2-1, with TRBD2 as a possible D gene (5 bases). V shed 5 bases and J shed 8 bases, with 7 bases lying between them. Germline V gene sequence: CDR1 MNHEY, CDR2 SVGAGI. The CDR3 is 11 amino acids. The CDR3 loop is CASSHGDEQFF. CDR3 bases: TGTGCCAGCAGTCACGGGGATGAGCAGTTCTTC.

CDR3 loop: CASSPGQGAMNTEAFF. In nucleotides, the CDR3 is TGTGCCAGCAGCCCCGGACAGGGGGCGATGAACACTGAAGCTTTCTTT. The chain has TRBV9 and TRBJ1-1; 11 bases are shared with TRBD1. After removal of 4 bases from V and 0 bases from J, the junction contained 5 bases not matched to a gene. Germline V gives CDR1 SGDLS, CDR2 YYNGEE. The CDR3 runs 16 residues.

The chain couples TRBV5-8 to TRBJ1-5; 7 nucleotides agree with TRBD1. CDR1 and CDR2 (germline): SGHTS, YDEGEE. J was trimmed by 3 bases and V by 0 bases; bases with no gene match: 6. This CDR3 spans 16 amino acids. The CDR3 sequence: CASSLEDRTANQPQHF. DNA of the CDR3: TGTGCCAGCAGCTTGGAGGACAGGACAGCCAATCAGCCCCAGCATTTT.

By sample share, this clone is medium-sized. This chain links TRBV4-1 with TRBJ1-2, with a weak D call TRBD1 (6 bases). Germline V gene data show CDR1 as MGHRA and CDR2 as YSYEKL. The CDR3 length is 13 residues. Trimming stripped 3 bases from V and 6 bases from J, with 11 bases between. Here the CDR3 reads CASSHRGQDGYTF. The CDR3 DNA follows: TGCGCCAGCAGCCACAGGGGTCAAGATGGCTACACCTTC.

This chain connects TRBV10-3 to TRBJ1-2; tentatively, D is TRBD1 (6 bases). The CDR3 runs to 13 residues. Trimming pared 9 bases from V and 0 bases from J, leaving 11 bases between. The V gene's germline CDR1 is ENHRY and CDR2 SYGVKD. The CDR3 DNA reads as TGTGCCATAAGACAGGACTCTAACTATGGCTACACCTTC. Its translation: CAIRQDSNYGYTF.

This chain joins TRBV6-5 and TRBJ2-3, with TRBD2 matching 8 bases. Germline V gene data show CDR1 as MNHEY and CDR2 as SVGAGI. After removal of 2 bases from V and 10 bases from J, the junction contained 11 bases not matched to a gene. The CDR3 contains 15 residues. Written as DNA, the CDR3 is TGTGCCAGCAGTTACGTTGCGGGGGGCCCCTGGGCGCAGTATTTT. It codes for CASSYVAGGPWAQYF.

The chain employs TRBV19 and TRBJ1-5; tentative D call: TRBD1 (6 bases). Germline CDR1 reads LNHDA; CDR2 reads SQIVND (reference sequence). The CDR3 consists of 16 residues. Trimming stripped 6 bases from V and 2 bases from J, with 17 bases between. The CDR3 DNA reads TGTGCCAGTAGCCCTTACGGCAGGGGAGGCAATCAGCCCCAGCATTTT. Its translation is CASSPYGRGGNQPQHF.

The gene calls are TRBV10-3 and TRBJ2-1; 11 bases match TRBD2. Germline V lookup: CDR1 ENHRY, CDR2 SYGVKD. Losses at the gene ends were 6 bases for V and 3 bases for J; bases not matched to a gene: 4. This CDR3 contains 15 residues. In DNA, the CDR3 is TGTGCCATCAGGGCTAGCGGGGGGAGCTACAATGAGCAGTTCTTC. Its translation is CAIRASGGSYNEQFF.

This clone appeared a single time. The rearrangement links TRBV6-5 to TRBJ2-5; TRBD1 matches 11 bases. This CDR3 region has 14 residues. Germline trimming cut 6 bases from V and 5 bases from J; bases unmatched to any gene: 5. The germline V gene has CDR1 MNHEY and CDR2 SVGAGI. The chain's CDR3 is CASRRDRGVETQYF. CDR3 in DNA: TGTGCCAGCAGACGGGACAGGGGGGTGGAGACCCAGTACTTC.

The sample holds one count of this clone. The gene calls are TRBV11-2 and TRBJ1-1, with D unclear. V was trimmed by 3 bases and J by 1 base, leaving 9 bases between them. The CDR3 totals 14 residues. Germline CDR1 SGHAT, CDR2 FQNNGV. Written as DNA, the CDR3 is TGTGCCAGCAGCTTTAGCCGCCCGAACACTGAAGCTTTCTTT. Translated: CASSFSRPNTEAFF. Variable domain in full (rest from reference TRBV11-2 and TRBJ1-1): EAGVAQSPRYKIIEKRQSVAFWCNPISGHATLYWYQQILGQGPKLLIQFQNNGVVDDSQLPKDRFSAERLKGVDSTLKIQPAKLEDSAVYLCASSFSRPNTEAFFGQGTRLTVV.

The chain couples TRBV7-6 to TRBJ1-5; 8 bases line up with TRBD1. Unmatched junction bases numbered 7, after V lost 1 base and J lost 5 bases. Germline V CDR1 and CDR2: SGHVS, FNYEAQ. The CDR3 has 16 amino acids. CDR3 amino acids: CASSLEPGGRDQPQHF. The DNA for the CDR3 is TGTGCCAGCAGCTTAGAGCCAGGGGGCAGGGATCAGCCCCAGCATTTT.

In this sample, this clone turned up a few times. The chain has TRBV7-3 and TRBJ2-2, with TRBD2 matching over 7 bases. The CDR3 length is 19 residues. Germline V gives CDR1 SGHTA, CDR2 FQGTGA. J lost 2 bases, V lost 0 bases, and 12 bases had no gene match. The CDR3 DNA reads TGTGCCAGCAGCTTAACCCCCCCAATGACTAGCACAAACACCGGGGAGCTGTTTTTT. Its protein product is CASSLTPPMTSTNTGELFF.

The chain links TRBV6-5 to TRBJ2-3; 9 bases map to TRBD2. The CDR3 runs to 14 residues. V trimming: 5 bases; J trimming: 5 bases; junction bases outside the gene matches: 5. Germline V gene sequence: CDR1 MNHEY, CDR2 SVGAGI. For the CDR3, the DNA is TGTGCCAGCAGTAGGGGCGGGGGGGGAGATACGCAGTATTTT. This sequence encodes CASSRGGGGDTQYF.

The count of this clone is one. CDR3 loop: CASSTTVSGANVLTF. The CDR3 bases are TGTGCCAGCAGTACCACAGTCTCGGGGGCCAACGTCCTGACTTTC. The J gene is TRBJ2-6, the V gene TRBV6-1; no reliable D call. Deletions cut 5 bases from V and 4 bases from J, with 12 bases between. Germline V lookup: CDR1 MNHNS, CDR2 SASEGT. The CDR3 is 15 amino acids.

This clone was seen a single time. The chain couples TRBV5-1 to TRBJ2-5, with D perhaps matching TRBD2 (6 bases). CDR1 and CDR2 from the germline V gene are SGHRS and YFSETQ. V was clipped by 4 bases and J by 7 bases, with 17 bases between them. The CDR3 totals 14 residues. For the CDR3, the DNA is TGCGCCAGCAGCCCCGTGGAGGGGCCCGCGACCCAGTACTTC. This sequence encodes CASSPVEGPATQYF.

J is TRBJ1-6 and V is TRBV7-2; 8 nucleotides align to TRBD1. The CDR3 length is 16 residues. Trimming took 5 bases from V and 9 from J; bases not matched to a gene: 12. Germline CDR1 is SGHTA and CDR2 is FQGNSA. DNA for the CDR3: TGTGCCAGCAGCCAAGCTGGACAGGGTACTGGTTCACCCCTCCACTTT. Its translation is CASSQAGQGTGSPLHF. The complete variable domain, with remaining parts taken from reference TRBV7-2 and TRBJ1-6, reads GAGVSQSPSNKVTEKGKDVELRCDPISGHTALYWYRQSLGQGLEFLIYFQGNSAPDKSGLPSDRFSAERTGGSVSTLTIQRTQQEDSAVYLCASSQAGQGTGSPLHFGNGTRLTVT.

CDR3 DNA sequence: TGTGCCAGCACTGGACGGGGGGGCCGGGGGGAGACCCAGTACTTC. It codes for CASTGRGGRGETQYF. This chain links TRBV6-5 with TRBJ2-5; 8 bases fit TRBD2. J lost 5 bases, V lost 7 bases, and 12 bases had no gene match. Per the germline V gene, CDR1 is MNHEY and CDR2 is SVGAGI. CDR3 size: 15 residues.

This CDR3 is CASSPQWTLGNTIYF. CDR3 nucleotide sequence: TGTGCCAGCAGTCCCCAGTGGACACTAGGAAACACCATATATTTT. The chain joins TRBV27 to TRBJ1-3; D may be TRBD1 (5 bases). V dropped 5 bases and J dropped 4 bases, with 15 bases sitting between them. Per germline, CDR1 MNHEY and CDR2 SMNVEV (reference sequence). The CDR3 has 15 residues.

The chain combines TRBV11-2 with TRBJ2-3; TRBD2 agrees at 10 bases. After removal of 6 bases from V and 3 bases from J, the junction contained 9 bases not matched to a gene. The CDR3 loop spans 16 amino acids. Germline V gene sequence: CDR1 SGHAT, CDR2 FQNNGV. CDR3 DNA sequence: TGTGCCAGCAGGCCCCCGGGACTAGCGATTACAGATACGCAGTATTTT. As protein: CASRPPGLAITDTQYF.

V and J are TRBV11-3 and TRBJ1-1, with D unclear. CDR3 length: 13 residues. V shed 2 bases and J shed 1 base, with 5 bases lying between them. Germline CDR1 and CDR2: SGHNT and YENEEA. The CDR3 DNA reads TGTGCCAGCAGCTTAAACAGGAACACTGAAGCTTTCTTT. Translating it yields CASSLNRNTEAFF.

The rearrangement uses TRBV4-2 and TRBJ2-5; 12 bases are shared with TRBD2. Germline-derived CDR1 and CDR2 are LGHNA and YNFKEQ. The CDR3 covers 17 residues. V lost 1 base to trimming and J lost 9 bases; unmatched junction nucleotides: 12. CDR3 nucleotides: TGTGCCAGCAGCCAAGGAACTAGCGGGGGGACGTTTCTACCCCAGTACTTC. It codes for CASSQGTSGGTFLPQYF.

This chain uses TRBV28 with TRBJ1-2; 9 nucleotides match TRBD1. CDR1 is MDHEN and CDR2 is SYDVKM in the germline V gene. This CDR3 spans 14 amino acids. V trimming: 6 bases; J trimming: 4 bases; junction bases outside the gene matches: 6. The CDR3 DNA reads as TGTGCCAGCAGCCTCGGGACAGGGCCCTATGGCTACACCTTC. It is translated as CASSLGTGPYGYTF.

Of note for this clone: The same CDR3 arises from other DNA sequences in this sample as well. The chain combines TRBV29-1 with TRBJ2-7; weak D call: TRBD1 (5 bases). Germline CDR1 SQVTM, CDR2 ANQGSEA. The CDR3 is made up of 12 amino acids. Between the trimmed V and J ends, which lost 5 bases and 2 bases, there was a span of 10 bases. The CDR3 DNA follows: TGCAGCGTTCTAACAGGACCCTACGAGCAGTACTTC. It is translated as CSVLTGPYEQYF.

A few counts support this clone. The DNA for the CDR3 is TGTGCCAGCAGTCTCCCCAGGGGACACAGCTCTGGAAACACCATATATTTT. It yields the protein CASSLPRGHSSGNTIYF. J is TRBJ1-3 and V is TRBV5-6, with TRBD1 as a possible D gene (6 bases). Trimming left V 5 bases short and J 0 bases short, with 18 bases between. Germline V gene lookup returns CDR1 SGHDT and CDR2 YYEEEE. CDR3 size: 17 residues.